The sample holds many counts of the clone carrying this T cell receptor beta chain. The authors produced TCR alpha and TCR beta cDNA libraries with sample barcodes and UMIs by 5'RACE using constant-segment primers. Each CDR3 protein gets one entry after TCRdb re-called the 5' RACE reads with MiXCR. The sample has approximately 340,000 distinct CDR3 sequences; roughly 15% are singletons. The CDR3 contains 13 residues. Germline CDR1 reads SGHTA; CDR2 reads FQGNSA. Trimming took off 5 bases at V and 5 bases at J, with 10 bases between the two ends. The data are from a study of T-cell memory formation after mild COVID-19.

This sequence was found in a man between 18 and 35 years old who had mild COVID-19 (a few samples of this study predate the infection). Cell type and time point are not known. This chain connects TRBV7-2 to TRBJ1-5; D is perhaps TRBD1 (6 bases). Sequenced input: PBMCs or a T cell subset sorted from them (not recorded which). CDR3 DNA: TGTGCCAGCAGCCCGTGGACAGATCAGCCCCAGCATTTT. This translates into CASSPWTDQPQHF.